This T cell receptor (beta chain) was identified in a study of cytomegalovirus exposure and HLA in healthy donors. On the study more broadly: The same platform was used for the 130 or so validation repertoires as for the approximately 610 first-cohort repertoires, as reported in a later analysis. Study-level points and caveats: In the roughly 130 validation repertoires, a later analysis found that first-cohort TCR clusters tended to co-occur. Associated with cytomegalovirus, according to the listing, were some 180 TCR beta chains.

Turning to this clone: The antigen remains undetermined.

Here immunoSEQ multiplex PCR was the method, and the copy in TCRdb shows in-frame clones only, minus some. The table records 100,000 to 130,000 clones, under 97% of them present only once. The J segment lost 4 bases and the V segment lost 3 bases, leaving 8 bases of the junction unmatched. The CDR3 totals 15 residues. Germline assignment: CDR1 SGHNT and CDR2 YYREEE (reference sequence). The genes are TRBV5-4 and TRBJ2-7; 9 nucleotides match TRBD1. The source of this sequence is a young woman in good health and CMV-seronegative. The source material was PBMCs. The CDR3 bases are TGTGCCAGCAGCTCTACGGGACAGGGATGGTACGAGCAGTACTTC. Protein: CASSSTGQGWYEQYF.